The clone carrying this T cell receptor (beta chain) has a handful of counts. The antigen is not known. Method: immunoSEQ multiplex PCR; TCRdb's copy keeps in-frame clones and lacks some. The sample lists over 2,500 clones; 80% to 90% were seen once. The sample comes from a study of immune evolution from preneoplasia to lung adenocarcinoma. Looked up from germline, CDR1 is SNHLY and CDR2 is FYNNEI. V was shortened by 6 bases and J by 6 bases, with 8 bases between the two germline ends. The CDR3 consists of 12 residues. General observations from the study: Normal lung had highest clonality; later lesions appeared denser, more diverse. Highest clonality occurred in KRAS-mutant, not EGFR-mutant or double wild-type, nodules.

The sequence came from a person between 65 and 79 years old with invasive lung adenocarcinoma. The sample was FFPE invasive lung adenocarcinoma tissue. The rearrangement uses TRBV2 and TRBJ2-2, with no clear D. CDR3 amino acids: CASRGRSGELFF. CDR3 DNA: TGTGCCAGCAGGGGCCGGTCCGGGGAGCTGTTTTTT.